These 23 T cell receptor beta chains were sequenced from one sample in a study of blood T cell repertoires in COVID-19. Using immunoSEQ multiplex PCR, the repertoire was profiled, and TCRdb retains in-frame clones only, with some absent. Counted here are fewer than 450,000 clones, about 93% occurring once; the ten biggest clones make up less than 3.5%. Sequencing was performed on peripheral blood. These receptors were taken from a woman aged 18-29 years who had recovered from COVID-19.

The chain uses TRBV2 and TRBJ2-3; 9 nucleotides align to TRBD2. CDR1 is SNHLY, CDR2 FYNNEI, per germline. The V gene end was trimmed by 4 bases and the J gene end by 3 bases; junction bases not matched to a gene: 8. This CDR3 has 16 amino acids. CDR3 in DNA: TGTGCCAGCAGTGGGCGAGCGGGAGGTGGAACAGATACGCAGTATTTT. Protein product: CASSGRAGGGTDTQYF.

This chain connects TRBV15 to TRBJ1-4; D is ambiguous. The V end was cut by 3 bases, the J end by 0 bases, with 5 bases between. The CDR3 is 14 residues long. Germline-derived CDR1 and CDR2 are LNHNV and YYDKDF (reference sequence). The CDR3 nucleotides read TGTGCCACCAGCAGCCCTTCAACTAATGAAAAACTGTTTTTT. Amino acid sequence: CATSSPSTNEKLFF.

The V gene is TRBV30, the J gene TRBJ2-2, with TRBD1 as a possible D gene (6 bases). The CDR3 loop spans 13 amino acids. Germline lookup yields CDR1 GTSNPN and CDR2 SVGIG (reference sequence). CDR3 in amino acids: CATDRQNTGELFF. The CDR3 nucleotides are TGTGCTACGGACAGACAGAACACCGGGGAGCTGTTTTTT.

The chain is built from TRBV29-1 and TRBJ2-7; 14 positions match TRBD2. Germline assignment: CDR1 SQVTM and CDR2 ANQGSEA. The CDR3 is made up of 23 amino acids. J lost 0 bases, V lost 3 bases, and 25 bases had no gene match. The CDR3 here is CSVENRGGPGTSGRLGHSYEQYV. CDR3 nucleotides: TGCAGCGTTGAGAACAGGGGGGGCCCCGGGACTAGCGGGAGATTGGGTCACTCCTACGAGCAGTACGTC.

This chain connects TRBV10-2 to TRBJ1-5, with D uncertain. V lost 6 bases, J lost 0 bases, and 9 bases lay in between. Germline CDR1 is WSHSY and CDR2 is SAAADI. The CDR3 is made up of 14 amino acids. CDR3 sequence reads: CASSPTYSNQPQHF. The DNA for the CDR3 is TGCGCCAGCAGCCCCACCTATAGCAATCAGCCCCAGCATTTT.

The chain is built from TRBV5-1 and TRBJ2-2; TRBD2 matches at 10 bases. V lost 2 bases and J lost 4; bases outside the gene matches: 5. The CDR3 totals 16 residues. From germline, CDR1 is SGHRS and CDR2 YFSETQ. CDR3 protein: CASSFSSGRITGELFF. CDR3 sequence (DNA): TGCGCCAGCAGCTTCTCTAGCGGGAGAATCACCGGGGAGCTGTTTTTT. Looking up the rest from reference TRBV5-1 and TRBJ2-2 gives the full variable domain: KAGVTQTPRYLIKTRGQQVTLSCSPISGHRSVSWYQQTPGQGLQFLFEYFSETQRNKGNFPGRFSGRQFSNSRSEMNVSTLELGDSALYLCASSFSSGRITGELFFGEGSRLTVL.

The rearrangement links TRBV27 to TRBJ2-7; TRBD1 might be the D (6 bases). V was cut by 3 bases and J by 7 bases, with 13 bases left in between. The V gene's germline CDR1 is MNHEY and CDR2 SMNVEV (reference sequence). This CDR3 comprises 13 residues. CDR3 sequence (DNA): TGTGCCAGCAGTTTCAGGGGCGCCGAGGAGCAGTACGTC. It is translated as CASSFRGAEEQYV.

The V and J genes are TRBV6-4 and TRBJ2-2; 9 nucleotides agree with TRBD2. The V gene's germline CDR1 is MRHNA and CDR2 SNTAGT. This CDR3 is built from 14 residues. The V gene end was trimmed by 4 bases and the J gene end by 6 bases; junction bases not matched to a gene: 3. The CDR3 region is CASSALAGSGELFF. The CDR3, as DNA: TGTGCCAGCAGTGCACTAGCGGGCTCCGGGGAGCTGTTTTTT.

Only a few counts were recorded for this clone. V and J are TRBV9 and TRBJ2-5; 7 positions match TRBD2. CDR3 size: 15 residues. J lost 3 bases, V lost 4 bases, and 9 bases had no gene match. The germline V gene has CDR1 SGDLS and CDR2 YYNGEE. The CDR3 DNA follows: TGTGCCAGCAGCTCACCGCGGGAGTCTGAAGAGACCCAGTACTTC. Translation gives CASSSPRESEETQYF.

V and J are TRBV11-2 and TRBJ2-1, with D possibly TRBD2 on 5 matching bases. The V gene's germline CDR1 is SGHAT and CDR2 FQNNGV. The CDR3 loop spans 14 amino acids. Between the trimmed V and J ends, which lost 5 bases and 7 bases, there was a span of 15 bases. DNA of the CDR3: TGTGCCAGCAGCGACGGACTTAAAAAAAATGAGCAGTTCTTC. Translated: CASSDGLKKNEQFF.

This clone has only one observation. This chain uses TRBV7-9 with TRBJ1-1; 7 bases line up with TRBD1. The CDR3 contains 13 residues. CDR1 and CDR2 from the germline V gene are SEHNR and FQNEAQ (reference sequence). V trimming: 5 bases; J trimming: 3 bases; junction bases outside the gene matches: 3. CDR3 coding DNA: TGTGCCAGCAGCCCAGGGGGAGACACTGAAGCTTTCTTT. This translates into CASSPGGDTEAFF.

The chain couples TRBV12-3 or TRBV12-4 to TRBJ1-3, with D possibly matching TRBD1 (5 bases). Trimming removed 3 bases at V and 2 bases at J, with 5 bases between. The CDR3 sequence is 13 residues long. In DNA, the CDR3 is TGTGCCAGCAGTTTCAGGGCTGGAAACACCATATATTTT. Protein: CASSFRAGNTIYF.

The chain links TRBV24-1 to TRBJ2-2; 7 nucleotides agree with TRBD2. Losses at the gene ends were 7 bases for V and 0 bases for J; bases not matched to a gene: 4. The CDR3 loop spans 15 amino acids. Germline V CDR1 and CDR2: KGHDR, SFDVKD. In nucleotides, the CDR3 is TGTGCCACCAGGGGGGGGGAGTCGAACACCGGGGAGCTGTTTTTT. Protein sequence: CATRGGESNTGELFF.

The chain has TRBV7-2 and TRBJ2-3; D uncertain. With 1 base removed from V and 4 bases from J, the gap between germline ends came to 9 bases. CDR3 size: 14 residues. CDR1 and CDR2 from the germline V gene are SGHTA and FQGNSA. CDR3 DNA: TGTGCCAGCAGCTTAGACGGAGTGTCAGATACGCAGTATTTT. Residues: CASSLDGVSDTQYF.

The chain has TRBV5-1 and TRBJ2-5; 10 nucleotides align to TRBD2. The length of the CDR3 is 15 residues. Germline V gives CDR1 SGHRS, CDR2 YFSETQ. Trimming took 3 bases from V and 5 from J; bases not matched to a gene: 7. The CDR3 reads CASSSLAGVGETQYF. The CDR3 DNA is TGCGCCAGCAGCTCTCTAGCGGGAGTTGGGGAGACCCAGTACTTC.

The chain has TRBV30 and TRBJ2-3; 13 bases are a match to TRBD2. Germline lookup yields CDR1 GTSNPN and CDR2 SVGIG (reference sequence). The CDR3 runs 18 residues. V was clipped by 2 bases and J by 3 bases; unmatched bases: 11. As DNA, the CDR3 is TGTGCCTGGAGTCCCGGGACTAGCGGGAATCTTGCTACAGATACGCAGTATTTT. The encoded protein is CAWSPGTSGNLATDTQYF.

The rearrangement uses TRBV5-1 and TRBJ2-1; 7 bases agree with TRBD2. Germline V CDR1 and CDR2: SGHRS, YFSETQ. Trimming at V came to 4 bases and at J to 3 bases, leaving 16 bases not matched to a gene. This CDR3 is 18 amino acids long. The CDR3 region has the DNA TGCGCCAGCAGCCCGAATATAGAGGCGGGAGCTGGCTACAATGAGCAGTTCTTC. Translating it yields CASSPNIEAGAGYNEQFF.

The CDR3 DNA is TGTGCCAGCTCACCAATCGGGAGAGTCACAGATACGCAGTATTTT. Protein product: CASSPIGRVTDTQYF. The V call is TRBV18, the J call TRBJ2-3; maybe TRBD2 (6 bases). The CDR3 runs to 15 residues. Germline V gene sequence: CDR1 KGHSH, CDR2 LQKENI. With 2 bases removed from V and 2 bases from J, the gap between germline ends came to 11 bases. Drawing the rest from reference TRBV18 and TRBJ2-3, the complete variable domain is NAGVMQNPRHLVRRRGQEARLRCSPMKGHSHVYWYRQLPEEGLKFMVYLQKENIIDESGMPKERFSAEFPKEGPSILRIQQVVRGDSAAYFCASSPIGRVTDTQYFGPGTRLTVL.

The chain links TRBV18 to TRBJ1-4; possibly TRBD1 for D (5 bases). V lost 1 base, J lost 3 bases, and 9 bases lay in between. CDR3 size: 15 residues. Germline lookup yields CDR1 KGHSH and CDR2 LQKENI. The CDR3 region is CASSPQGKANEKLFF. The CDR3 coding sequence is TGTGCCAGCTCACCACAGGGGAAAGCTAATGAAAAACTGTTTTTT.

The CDR3 is CASSLRGRVADTQYF. The DNA of the CDR3 is TGTGCCAGCAGCTTACGCGGGAGGGTGGCAGATACGCAGTATTTT. V gene TRBV7-6 combines with J gene TRBJ2-3, with 9 bases aligning to TRBD2. J was trimmed by 4 bases and V by 2 bases; bases with no gene match: 4. Germline assignment: CDR1 SGHVS and CDR2 FNYEAQ. CDR3 size: 15 residues.

The chain is built from TRBV7-7 and TRBJ1-3; no firm D call. The V end lost 6 bases, the J end lost 0 bases, and 12 bases lay between the germline ends. The CDR3 is made up of 15 amino acids. Germline V gives CDR1 SSHAT, CDR2 FNYEAQ (reference sequence). The CDR3: CASSEGGSSGNTIYF. CDR3 in DNA: TGTGCCAGCAGTGAGGGAGGGAGCTCTGGAAACACCATATATTTT.

This clone was counted once. The chain joins TRBV12-3 or TRBV12-4 to TRBJ1-1, with D uncertain. The CDR3 covers 12 residues. V gave up 3 bases and J gave up 4 bases, with 6 bases separating them. CDR3 residues: CASSFHSTEAFF. The CDR3 DNA reads as TGTGCCAGCAGTTTCCACAGCACTGAAGCTTTCTTT.

The V gene is TRBV6-5, the J gene TRBJ1-1, with D possibly matching TRBD1 (5 bases). The germline CDR1 and CDR2 sequences are MNHEY and SVGAGI. The CDR3 is made up of 15 amino acids. V gave up 6 bases and J gave up 1 base, with 15 bases separating them. CDR3 in amino acids: CASRTTRVKNTEAFF. The CDR3 nucleotides are TGTGCCAGCAGAACAACCAGGGTTAAGAACACTGAAGCTTTCTTT.